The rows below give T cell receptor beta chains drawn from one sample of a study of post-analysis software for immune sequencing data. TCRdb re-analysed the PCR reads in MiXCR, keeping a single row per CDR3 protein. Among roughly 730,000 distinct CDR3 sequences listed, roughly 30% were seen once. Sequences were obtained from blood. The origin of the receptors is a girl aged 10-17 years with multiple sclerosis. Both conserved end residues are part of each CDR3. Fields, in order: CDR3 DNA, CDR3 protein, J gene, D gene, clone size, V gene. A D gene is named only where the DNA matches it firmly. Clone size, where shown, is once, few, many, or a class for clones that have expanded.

cdr3_nt: TGTGCCATCAGTGAGTCGGGTAGAGTAGGAGTGAATGAGCAGTTCTTC; cdr3_aa: CAISESGRVGVNEQFF; j_call: TRBJ2-1; d_call: .; clone_size: .; v_call: TRBV10-3
cdr3_nt: TGTGCCAGCACCGATCAGACGCGTAGGGGGCAGTACTTC; cdr3_aa: CASTDQTRRGQYF; j_call: TRBJ2-5; d_call: .; clone_size: .; v_call: TRBV28
cdr3_nt: TGCGCCAGCAGCGCCAGCGGGGGACACCAAGAGACCCAGTACTTC; cdr3_aa: CASSASGGHQETQYF; j_call: TRBJ2-5; d_call: TRBD2; clone_size: .; v_call: TRBV5-1
cdr3_nt: TGCAGTGCTAGGGCCGGGACTAGTGGCTATGAGCAGTTCTTC; cdr3_aa: CSARAGTSGYEQFF; j_call: TRBJ2-1; d_call: TRBD2; clone_size: .; v_call: TRBV20-1
cdr3_nt: TGTGCCAGCAGCTTGGGCCAGCGGGGTTCCACAGATACGCAGTATTTT; cdr3_aa: CASSLGQRGSTDTQYF; j_call: TRBJ2-3; d_call: TRBD2; clone_size: .; v_call: TRBV5-5
cdr3_nt: TGCGCCAGCAGCCCGGGACAGGGGTACACTGAAGCTTTCTTT; cdr3_aa: CASSPGQGYTEAFF; j_call: TRBJ1-1; d_call: TRBD1; clone_size: .; v_call: TRBV5-1
cdr3_nt: TGTGCCAGCAGTACTAGCGGTGCCTACAATGAGCAGTTCTTC; cdr3_aa: CASSTSGAYNEQFF; j_call: TRBJ2-1; d_call: TRBD2; clone_size: .; v_call: TRBV2
cdr3_nt: TGTGCCAGCAGCGCCCAGGGGGGTAAGGCAGATACGCAGTATTTT; cdr3_aa: CASSAQGGKADTQYF; j_call: TRBJ2-3; d_call: .; clone_size: .; v_call: TRBV7-2
cdr3_nt: TGTGCCAGCAGCCCAGATCCAGGAACAACTAATGAAAAACTGTTTTTT; cdr3_aa: CASSPDPGTTNEKLFF; j_call: TRBJ1-4; d_call: .; clone_size: once; v_call: TRBV7-9
cdr3_nt: TGTGCCAGCAGCTTTTTGGCCGATTCCAAAAACATTCAGTACTTC; cdr3_aa: CASSFLADSKNIQYF; j_call: TRBJ2-4; d_call: .; clone_size: many; v_call: TRBV11-2